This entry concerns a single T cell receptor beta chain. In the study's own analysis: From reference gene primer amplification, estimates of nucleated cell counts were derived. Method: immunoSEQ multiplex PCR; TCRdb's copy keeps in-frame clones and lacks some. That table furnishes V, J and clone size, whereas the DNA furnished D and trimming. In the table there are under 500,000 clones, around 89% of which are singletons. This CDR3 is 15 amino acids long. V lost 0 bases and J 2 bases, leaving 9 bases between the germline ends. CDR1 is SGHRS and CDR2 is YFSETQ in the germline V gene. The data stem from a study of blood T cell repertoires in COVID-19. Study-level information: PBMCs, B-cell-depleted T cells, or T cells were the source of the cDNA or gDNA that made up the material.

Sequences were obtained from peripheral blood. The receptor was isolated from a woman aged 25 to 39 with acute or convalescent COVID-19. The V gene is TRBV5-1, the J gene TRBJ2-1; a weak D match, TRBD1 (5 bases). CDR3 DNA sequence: TGCGCCAGCAGCTTGGATCCAGGGACCTACAATGAGCAGTTCTTC. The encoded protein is CASSLDPGTYNEQFF.